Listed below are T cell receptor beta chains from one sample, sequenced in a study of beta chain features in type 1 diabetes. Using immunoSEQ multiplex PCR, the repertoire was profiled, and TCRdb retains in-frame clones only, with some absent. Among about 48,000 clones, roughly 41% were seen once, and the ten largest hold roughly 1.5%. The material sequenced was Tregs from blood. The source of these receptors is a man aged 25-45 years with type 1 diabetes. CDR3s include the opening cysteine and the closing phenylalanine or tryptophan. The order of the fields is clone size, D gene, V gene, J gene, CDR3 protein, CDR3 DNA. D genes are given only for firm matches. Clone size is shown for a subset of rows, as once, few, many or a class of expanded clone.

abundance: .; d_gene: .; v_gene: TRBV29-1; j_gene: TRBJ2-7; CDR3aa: CSVVTASYEQYF; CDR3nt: TGCAGCGTTGTGACAGCCTCCTACGAGCAGTACTTC
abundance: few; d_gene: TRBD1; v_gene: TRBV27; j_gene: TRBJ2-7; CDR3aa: CASSFHGQGRGSYEQYF; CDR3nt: TGTGCCAGCAGTTTCCACGGACAGGGCCGGGGATCCTACGAGCAGTACTTC
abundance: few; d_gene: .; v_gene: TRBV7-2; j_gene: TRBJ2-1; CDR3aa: CASSLVPGFENEQFF; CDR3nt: TGTGCCAGCAGCTTAGTTCCAGGGTTTGAGAATGAGCAGTTCTTC
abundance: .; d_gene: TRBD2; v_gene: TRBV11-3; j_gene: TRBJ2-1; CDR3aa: CASSFEASGSSYNEQFF; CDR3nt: TGTGCCAGCAGCTTCGAGGCTAGCGGAAGCTCCTACAATGAGCAGTTCTTC
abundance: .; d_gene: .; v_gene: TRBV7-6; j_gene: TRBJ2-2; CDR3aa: CASSRVNPGELFF; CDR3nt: TGTGCCAGCAGCCGGGTAAACCCCGGGGAGCTGTTTTTT
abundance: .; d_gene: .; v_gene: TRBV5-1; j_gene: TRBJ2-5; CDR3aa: CASSLDGSETQYF; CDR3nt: TGCGCCAGCAGCTTGGACGGGAGCGAGACCCAGTACTTC
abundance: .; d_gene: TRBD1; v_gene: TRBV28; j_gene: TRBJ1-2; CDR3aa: CASTPLRGEYGYTF; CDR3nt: TGTGCCAGCACCCCCCTCAGGGGGGAGTATGGCTACACCTTC
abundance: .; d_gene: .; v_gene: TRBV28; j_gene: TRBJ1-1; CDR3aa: CASRQAGNTEAFF; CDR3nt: TGTGCCAGCCGACAGGCCGGGAACACTGAAGCTTTCTTT
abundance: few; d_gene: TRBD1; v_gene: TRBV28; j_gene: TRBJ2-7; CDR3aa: CASSPAGTGNTYEQYF; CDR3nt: TGTGCCAGCAGTCCGGCCGGGACAGGTAACACCTACGAGCAGTACTTC
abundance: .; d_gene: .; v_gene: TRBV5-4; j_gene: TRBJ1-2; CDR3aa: CASSPVLNYGYTF; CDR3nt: TGTGCCAGCAGCCCCGTTTTAAACTATGGCTACACCTTC
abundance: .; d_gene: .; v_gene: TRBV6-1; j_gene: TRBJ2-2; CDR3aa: CASSDRLASGTGELFF; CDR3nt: TGTGCCAGCAGTGATAGGTTAGCCTCCGGAACCGGGGAGCTGTTTTTT
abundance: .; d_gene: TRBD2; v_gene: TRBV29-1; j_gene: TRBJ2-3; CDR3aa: CSVDGAGGVGTDTQYF; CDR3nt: TGCAGCGTTGATGGAGCGGGAGGGGTCGGCACAGATACGCAGTATTTT
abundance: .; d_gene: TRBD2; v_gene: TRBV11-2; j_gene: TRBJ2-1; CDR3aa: CASSPEGVTSGSNEQFF; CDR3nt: TGTGCCAGCAGCCCAGAGGGGGTGACTAGCGGGAGTAATGAGCAGTTCTTC
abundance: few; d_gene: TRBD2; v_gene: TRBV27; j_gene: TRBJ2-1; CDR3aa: CASSLMAGGINNEQFF; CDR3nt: TGTGCCAGCAGTTTAATGGCGGGAGGCATAAACAATGAGCAGTTCTTC
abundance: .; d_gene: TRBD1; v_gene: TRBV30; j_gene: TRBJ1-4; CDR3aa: CAWSRQGEGKLFF; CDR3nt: TGTGCCTGGAGCAGACAGGGAGAAGGAAAACTGTTTTTT
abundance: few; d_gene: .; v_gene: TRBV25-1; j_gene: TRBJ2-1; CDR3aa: CASSLVNEQFF; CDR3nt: TGTGCCAGCAGCCTAGTCAATGAGCAGTTCTTC
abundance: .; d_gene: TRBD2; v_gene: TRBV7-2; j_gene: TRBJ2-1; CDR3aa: CASSFSGRAGYNEQFF; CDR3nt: TGTGCCAGCAGCTTTAGCGGGAGGGCCGGCTACAATGAGCAGTTCTTC
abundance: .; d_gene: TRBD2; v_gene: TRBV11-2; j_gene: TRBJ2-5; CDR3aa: CASSLSLASGKETQYF; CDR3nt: TGTGCCAGCAGCTTATCCCTGGCTAGCGGAAAAGAGACCCAGTACTTC
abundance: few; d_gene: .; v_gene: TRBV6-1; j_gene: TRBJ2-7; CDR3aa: CASSRHTPTYEQYF; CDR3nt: TGTGCCAGCAGTAGACATACCCCTACCTACGAGCAGTACTTC
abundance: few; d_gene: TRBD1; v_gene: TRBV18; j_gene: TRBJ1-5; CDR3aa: CASSLGQNANQPQHF; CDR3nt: TGTGCCAGCTCATTGGGACAGAACGCTAATCAGCCCCAGCATTTT
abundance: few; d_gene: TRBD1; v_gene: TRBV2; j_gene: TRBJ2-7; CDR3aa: CASSRQGYEQYF; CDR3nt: TGTGCCAGCAGTAGACAGGGGTACGAGCAGTACTTC
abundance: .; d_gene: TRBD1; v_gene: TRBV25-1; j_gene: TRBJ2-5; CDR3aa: CASSEYRTGETQYF; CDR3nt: TGTGCCAGCAGTGAATATAGGACAGGAGAGACCCAGTACTTC
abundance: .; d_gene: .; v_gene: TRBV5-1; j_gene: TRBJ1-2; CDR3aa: CASSLANTAQGGYTF; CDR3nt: TGCGCCAGCAGCTTGGCAAATACAGCCCAAGGTGGCTACACCTTC
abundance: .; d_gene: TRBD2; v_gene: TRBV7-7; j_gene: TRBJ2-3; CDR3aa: CASSLGTSGDTQYF; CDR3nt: TGTGCCAGCAGCTTAGGGACTAGCGGAGATACGCAGTATTTT
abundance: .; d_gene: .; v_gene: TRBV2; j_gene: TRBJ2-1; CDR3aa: CASTGLSYNEQFF; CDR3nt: TGTGCCAGTACGGGACTCTCCTACAATGAGCAGTTCTTC
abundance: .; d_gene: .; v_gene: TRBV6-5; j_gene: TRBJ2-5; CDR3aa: CASRSLSKRTQYF; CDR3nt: TGTGCCAGCAGATCACTCTCAAAGAGAACCCAGTACTTC
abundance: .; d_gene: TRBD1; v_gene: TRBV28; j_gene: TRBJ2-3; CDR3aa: CASSPLRQGASTDTQYF; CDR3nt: TGTGCCAGCAGTCCTCTCCGACAGGGGGCAAGCACAGATACGCAGTATTTT
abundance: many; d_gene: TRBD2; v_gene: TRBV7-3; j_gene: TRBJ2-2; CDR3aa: CASSLLAGGPGTGELFF; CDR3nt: TGTGCCAGCAGCTTACTAGCGGGAGGGCCCGGCACCGGGGAGCTGTTTTTT
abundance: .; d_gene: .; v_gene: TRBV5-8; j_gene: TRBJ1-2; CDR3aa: CASSLGQGRGYTF; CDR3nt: TGTGCCAGCAGCTTGGGGCAGGGCCGCGGCTACACCTTC
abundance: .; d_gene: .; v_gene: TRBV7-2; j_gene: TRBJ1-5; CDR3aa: CASSLGGLGQPQHF; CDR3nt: TGTGCCAGCAGTCTGGGGGGGTTGGGGCAGCCCCAGCATTTT
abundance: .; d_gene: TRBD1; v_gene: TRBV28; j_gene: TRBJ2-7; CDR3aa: CASSVPGQGKLEQYF; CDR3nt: TGTGCCAGCAGTGTACCGGGACAGGGAAAGCTCGAGCAGTACTTC
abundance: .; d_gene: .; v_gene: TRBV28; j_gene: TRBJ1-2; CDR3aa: CASSLAQEGGYTF; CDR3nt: TGTGCCAGCAGTTTAGCACAGGAGGGTGGCTACACCTTC
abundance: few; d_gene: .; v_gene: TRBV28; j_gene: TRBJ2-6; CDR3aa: CASSPLSGSGANVLTF; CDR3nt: TGTGCCAGCAGTCCCCTTAGCGGTTCTGGGGCCAACGTCCTGACTTTC
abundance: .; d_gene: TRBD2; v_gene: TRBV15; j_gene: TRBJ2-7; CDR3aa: CATSRGRVAGGYEQYF; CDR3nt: TGTGCCACCAGCAGAGGCAGGGTAGCGGGAGGTTACGAGCAGTACTTC
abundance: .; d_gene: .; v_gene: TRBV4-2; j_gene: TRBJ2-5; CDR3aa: CASSQDRGSGSGGETQYF; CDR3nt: TGTGCCAGCAGCCAAGATCGCGGTAGCGGTTCTGGGGGAGAGACCCAGTACTTC
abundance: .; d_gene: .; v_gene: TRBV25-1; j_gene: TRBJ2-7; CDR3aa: CASSEAGTRPSYEQYF; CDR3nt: TGTGCCAGCAGTGAAGCCGGGACAAGGCCTTCCTACGAGCAGTACTTC
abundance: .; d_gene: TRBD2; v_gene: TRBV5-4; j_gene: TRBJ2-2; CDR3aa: CASSLGLAGRELFF; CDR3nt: TGTGCCAGCAGCTTGGGTCTAGCGGGAAGGGAGCTGTTTTTT
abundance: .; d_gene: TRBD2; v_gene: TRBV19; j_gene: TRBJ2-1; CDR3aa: CASSAQAGARPEQFF; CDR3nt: TGTGCCAGTAGTGCTCAAGCGGGAGCCCGGCCTGAGCAGTTCTTC
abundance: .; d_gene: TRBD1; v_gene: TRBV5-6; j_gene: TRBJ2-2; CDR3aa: CASKGAIYAGELFF; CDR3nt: TGTGCCAGCAAGGGGGCCATCTACGCCGGGGAGCTGTTTTTT
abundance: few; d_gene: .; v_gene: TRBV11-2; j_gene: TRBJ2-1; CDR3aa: CASSRGLTYNEQFF; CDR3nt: TGTGCCAGCAGCCGGGGACTCACTTACAATGAGCAGTTCTTC
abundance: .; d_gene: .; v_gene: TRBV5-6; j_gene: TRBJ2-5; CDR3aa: CASSSVQETQYF; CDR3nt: TGTGCCAGCAGCTCGGTGCAAGAGACCCAGTACTTC